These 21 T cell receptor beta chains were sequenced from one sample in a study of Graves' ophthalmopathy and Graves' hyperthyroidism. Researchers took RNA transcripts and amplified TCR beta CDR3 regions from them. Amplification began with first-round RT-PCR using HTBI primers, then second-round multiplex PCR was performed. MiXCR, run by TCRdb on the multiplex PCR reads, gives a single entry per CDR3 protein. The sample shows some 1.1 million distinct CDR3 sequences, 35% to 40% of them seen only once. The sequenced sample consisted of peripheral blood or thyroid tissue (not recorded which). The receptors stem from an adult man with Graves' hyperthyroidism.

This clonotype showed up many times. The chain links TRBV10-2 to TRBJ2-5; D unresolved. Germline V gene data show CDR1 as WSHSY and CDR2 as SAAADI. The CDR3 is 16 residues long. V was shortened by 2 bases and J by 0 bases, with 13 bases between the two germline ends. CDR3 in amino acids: CASSEPAGPDQETQYF. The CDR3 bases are TGCGCCAGCAGTGAGCCCGCCGGGCCAGACCAAGAGACCCAGTACTTC.

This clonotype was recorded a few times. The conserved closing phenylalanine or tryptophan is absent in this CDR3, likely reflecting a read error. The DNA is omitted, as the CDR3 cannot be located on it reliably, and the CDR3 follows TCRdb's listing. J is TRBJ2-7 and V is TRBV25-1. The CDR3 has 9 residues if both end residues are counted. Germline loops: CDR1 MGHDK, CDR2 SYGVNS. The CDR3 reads CASSGRQNT.

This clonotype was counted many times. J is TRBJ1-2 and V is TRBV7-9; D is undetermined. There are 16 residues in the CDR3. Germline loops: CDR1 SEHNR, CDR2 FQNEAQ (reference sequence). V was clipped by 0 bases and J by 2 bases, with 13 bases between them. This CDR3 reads CASSLAGSGANYGYTF. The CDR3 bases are TGTGCCAGCAGCTTAGCCGGGAGCGGAGCCAACTATGGCTACACCTTC.

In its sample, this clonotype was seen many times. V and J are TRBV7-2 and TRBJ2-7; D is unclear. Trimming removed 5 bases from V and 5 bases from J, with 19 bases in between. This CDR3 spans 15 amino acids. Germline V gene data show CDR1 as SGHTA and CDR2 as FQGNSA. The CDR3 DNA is TGTGCCAGCAGCCCCCCGCAGCGACCCATACACGAGCAGTACTTC. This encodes CASSPPQRPIHEQYF.

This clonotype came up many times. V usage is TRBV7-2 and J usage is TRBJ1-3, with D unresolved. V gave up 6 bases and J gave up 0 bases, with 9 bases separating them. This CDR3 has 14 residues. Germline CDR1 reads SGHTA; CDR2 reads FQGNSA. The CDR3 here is CASRLTSSGNTIYF. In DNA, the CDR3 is TGTGCCAGCAGATTGACAAGCTCTGGAAACACCATATATTTT.

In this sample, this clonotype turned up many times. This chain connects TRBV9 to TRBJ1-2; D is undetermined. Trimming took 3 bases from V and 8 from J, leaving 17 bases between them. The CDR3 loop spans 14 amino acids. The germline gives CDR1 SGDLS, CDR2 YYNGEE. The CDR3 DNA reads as TGTGCCAGCAGCGGTAAGCAGGCTAGGGAAGGCTACACCTTC. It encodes CASSGKQAREGYTF. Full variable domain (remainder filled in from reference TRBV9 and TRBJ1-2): DSGVTQTPKHLITATGQRVTLRCSPRSGDLSVYWYQQSLDQGLQFLIQYYNGEERAKGNILERFSAQQFPDLHSELNLSSLELGDSALYFCASSGKQAREGYTFGSGTRLTVV.

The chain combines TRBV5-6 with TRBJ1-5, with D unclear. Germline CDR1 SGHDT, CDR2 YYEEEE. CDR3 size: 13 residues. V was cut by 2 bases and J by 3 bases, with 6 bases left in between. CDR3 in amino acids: CASSFELNQPQHF. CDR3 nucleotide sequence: TGTGCCAGCAGCTTTGAGCTCAATCAGCCCCAGCATTTT.

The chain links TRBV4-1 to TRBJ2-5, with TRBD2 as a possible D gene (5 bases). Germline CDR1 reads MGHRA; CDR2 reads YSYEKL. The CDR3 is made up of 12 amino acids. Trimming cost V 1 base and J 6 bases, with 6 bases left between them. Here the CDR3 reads CASSQGTQTQYF. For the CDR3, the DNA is TGCGCCAGCAGCCAAGGGACTCAGACCCAGTACTTC.

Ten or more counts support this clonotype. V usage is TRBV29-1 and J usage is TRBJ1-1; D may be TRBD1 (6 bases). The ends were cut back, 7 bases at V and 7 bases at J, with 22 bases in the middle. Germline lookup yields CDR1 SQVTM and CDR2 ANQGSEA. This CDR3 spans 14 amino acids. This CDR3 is CSARHRTETIEAFF. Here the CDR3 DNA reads TGCAGCGCCAGACACCGGACAGAGACCATTGAAGCTTTCTTT.

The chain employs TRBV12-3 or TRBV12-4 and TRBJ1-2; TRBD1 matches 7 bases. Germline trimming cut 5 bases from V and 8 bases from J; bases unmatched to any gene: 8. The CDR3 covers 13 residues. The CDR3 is CASSRQGWRGYTF. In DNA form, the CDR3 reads TGTGCCAGCAGTCGACAGGGTTGGCGCGGCTACACCTTC.

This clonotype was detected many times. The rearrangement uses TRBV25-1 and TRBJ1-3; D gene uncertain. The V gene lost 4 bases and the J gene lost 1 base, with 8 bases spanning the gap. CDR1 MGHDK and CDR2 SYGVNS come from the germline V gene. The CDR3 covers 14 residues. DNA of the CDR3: TGTGCCAGCAGTGCTTGGGGATCTGGAAACACCATATATTTT. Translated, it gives CASSAWGSGNTIYF.

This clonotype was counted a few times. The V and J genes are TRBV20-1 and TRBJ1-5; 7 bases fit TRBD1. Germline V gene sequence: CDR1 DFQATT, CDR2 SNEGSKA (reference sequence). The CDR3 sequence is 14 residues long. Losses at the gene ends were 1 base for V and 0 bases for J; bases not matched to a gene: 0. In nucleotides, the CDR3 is TGCAGTGCTAGAGGGACAGGTAGCAATCAGCCCCAGCATTTT. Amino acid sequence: CSARGTGSNQPQHF.

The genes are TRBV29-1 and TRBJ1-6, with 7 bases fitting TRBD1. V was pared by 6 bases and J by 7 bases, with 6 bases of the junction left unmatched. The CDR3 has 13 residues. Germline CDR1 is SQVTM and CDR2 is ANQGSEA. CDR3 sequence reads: CSVAGTENSPLHF. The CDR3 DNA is TGCAGCGTCGCGGGGACAGAAAATTCACCCCTCCACTTT.

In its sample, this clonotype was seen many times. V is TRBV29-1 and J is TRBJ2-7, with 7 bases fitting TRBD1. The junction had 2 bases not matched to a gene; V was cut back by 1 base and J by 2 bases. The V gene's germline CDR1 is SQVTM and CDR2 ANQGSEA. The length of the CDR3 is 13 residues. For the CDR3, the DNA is TGCAGCGTTGAAGGGGACAGACCCTACGAGCAGTACTTC. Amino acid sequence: CSVEGDRPYEQYF.

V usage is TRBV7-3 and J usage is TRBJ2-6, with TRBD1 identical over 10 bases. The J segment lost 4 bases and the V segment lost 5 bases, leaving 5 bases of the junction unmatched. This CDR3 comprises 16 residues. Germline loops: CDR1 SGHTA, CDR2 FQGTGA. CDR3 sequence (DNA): TGTGCCAGCAGCCTCGGGACAGGGGCCGGGGCCAACGTCCTGACTTTC. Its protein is CASSLGTGAGANVLTF.

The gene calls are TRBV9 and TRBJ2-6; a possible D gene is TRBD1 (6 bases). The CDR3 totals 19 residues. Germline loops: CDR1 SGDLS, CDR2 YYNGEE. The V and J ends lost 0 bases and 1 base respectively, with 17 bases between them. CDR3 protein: CASSVAWDKQRSGANVLTF. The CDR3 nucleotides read TGTGCCAGCAGCGTAGCGTGGGACAAGCAAAGGTCTGGGGCCAACGTCCTGACTTTC.

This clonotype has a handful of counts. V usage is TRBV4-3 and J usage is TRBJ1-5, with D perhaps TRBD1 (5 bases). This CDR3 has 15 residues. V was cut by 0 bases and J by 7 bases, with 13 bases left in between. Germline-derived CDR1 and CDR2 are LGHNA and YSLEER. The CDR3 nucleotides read TGCGCCAGCAGCCAAGAGGCAGGGAGCGGGCAGCCCCAGCATTTT. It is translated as CASSQEAGSGQPQHF.

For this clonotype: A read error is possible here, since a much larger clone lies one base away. The CDR3 bases are TGTGCCAGCAGCTCCGGGGTTGAGGAGACCCAGTACTTC. Translated: CASSSGVEETQYF. The chain recombines TRBV25-1 with TRBJ2-5, with a weak D call TRBD2 (5 bases). This CDR3 region has 13 residues. Per germline, CDR1 MGHDK and CDR2 SYGVNS. The V and J ends lost 6 bases and 5 bases respectively, with 13 bases between them.

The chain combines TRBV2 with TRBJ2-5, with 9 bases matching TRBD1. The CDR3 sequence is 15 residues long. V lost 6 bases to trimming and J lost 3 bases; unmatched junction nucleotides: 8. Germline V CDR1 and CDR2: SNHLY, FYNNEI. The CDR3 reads CASRAGTGIEETQYF. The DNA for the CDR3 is TGTGCCAGCAGGGCCGGGACAGGGATAGAAGAGACCCAGTACTTC. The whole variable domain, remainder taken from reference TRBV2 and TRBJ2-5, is EPEVTQTPSHQVTQMGQEVILRCVPISNHLYFYWYRQILGQKVEFLVSFYNNEISEKSEIFDDQFSVERPDGSNFTLKIRSTKLEDSAMYFCASRAGTGIEETQYFGPGTRLLVL.

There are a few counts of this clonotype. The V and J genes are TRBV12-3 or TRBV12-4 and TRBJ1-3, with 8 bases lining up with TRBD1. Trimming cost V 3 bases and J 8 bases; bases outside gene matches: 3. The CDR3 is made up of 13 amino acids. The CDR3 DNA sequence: TGTGCCAGCAGTTTTATGGGACAGGACACCATATATTTT. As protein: CASSFMGQDTIYF.

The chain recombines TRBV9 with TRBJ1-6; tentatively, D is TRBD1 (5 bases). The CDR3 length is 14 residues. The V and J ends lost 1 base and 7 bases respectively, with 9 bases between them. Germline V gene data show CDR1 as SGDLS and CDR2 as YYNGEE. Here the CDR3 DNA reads TGTGCCAGCAGCGTATGGGCAGGGAATTCACCCCTCCACTTT. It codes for CASSVWAGNSPLHF.